Shown below are 27 T cell receptor beta chains from a single sample sequenced in a study of cytomegalovirus exposure and HLA in healthy donors. Sequencing used immunoSEQ multiplex PCR; TCRdb keeps in-frame clones, though not all of them. This table holds about 120,000 clones, around nine tenths found once. Sequenced: PBMCs. The receptors originated from a young woman in good health and CMV-seronegative.

This sequence joins TRBV4-1 and TRBJ2-7; D is possibly TRBD2 (6 bases). The CDR3 has 15 amino acids. The V end was cut by 5 bases, the J end by 2 bases, with 16 bases between. Germline CDR1 MGHRA, CDR2 YSYEKL. The CDR3 protein is CASSATGEETYEQYF. The CDR3 DNA is TGCGCCAGCAGCGCCACGGGGGAGGAAACCTACGAGCAGTACTTC.

The rearrangement joins TRBV7-9 to TRBJ2-2; 9 positions agree with TRBD2. The CDR3 contains 15 residues. CDR1 is SEHNR and CDR2 is FQNEAQ in the germline V gene (reference sequence). With V trimmed by 6 bases and J by 7 bases, 9 bases remained unmatched. The CDR3 reads CASRGTSRAGGELFF. The CDR3 nucleotides are TGTGCCAGCAGAGGGACTAGCCGAGCCGGCGGGGAGCTGTTTTTT. Full variable domain (rest looked up from reference TRBV7-9 and TRBJ2-2): DTGVSQNPRHKITKRGQNVTFRCDPISEHNRLYWYRQTLGQGPEFLTYFQNEAQLEKSRLLSDRFSAERPKGSFSTLEIQRTEQGDSAMYLCASRGTSRAGGELFFGEGSRLTVL.

This clone was observed once. This chain connects TRBV10-3 to TRBJ1-1; TRBD1 is a possible D gene (5 bases). The ends were cut back, 0 bases at V and 3 bases at J, with 11 bases in the middle. Germline values: CDR1 ENHRY, CDR2 SYGVKD. The CDR3 is 15 residues long. The CDR3 is CAISESGARDTEAFF. In DNA, the CDR3 is TGTGCCATCAGTGAGTCAGGGGCGCGAGACACTGAAGCTTTCTTT.

The rearrangement links TRBV14 to TRBJ2-7, with D possibly TRBD1 on 6 matching bases. This CDR3 contains 14 residues. Germline V gives CDR1 SGHDN, CDR2 FVKESK. Trimming took off 4 bases at V and 0 bases at J, with 10 bases between the two ends. The DNA for the CDR3 is TGTGCCAGCAGCCCGACAGGAACCTCCTACGAGCAGTACTTC. Protein: CASSPTGTSYEQYF.

The genes are TRBV6-5 and TRBJ1-5, with 7 bases aligning to TRBD1. J gave up 3 bases and V 6 bases, and 8 bases lay outside the gene matches. The CDR3 contains 15 residues. Germline V gene data show CDR1 as MNHEY and CDR2 as SVGAGI. The CDR3 DNA follows: TGTGCCAGCAGCACAGGGACAGAGACCAATCAGCCCCAGCATTTT. This sequence encodes CASSTGTETNQPQHF.

There are a few counts of this clone. The chain is built from TRBV5-6 and TRBJ2-7, with a tentative D call TRBD1 (5 bases). From germline, CDR1 is SGHDT and CDR2 YYEEEE. CDR3 size: 14 residues. Trimming took 4 bases from V and 3 from J, leaving 14 bases between them. The CDR3 DNA reads TGTGCCAGCAGCCGCCTAAAGGGGTACTACGAGCAGTACTTC. Amino acid sequence: CASSRLKGYYEQYF. The whole variable domain, filled in from reference TRBV5-6 and TRBJ2-7, reads DAGVTQSPTHLIKTRGQQVTLRCSPKSGHDTVSWYQQALGQGPQFIFQYYEEEERQRGNFPDRFSGHQFPNYSSELNVNALLLGDSALYLCASSRLKGYYEQYFGPGTRLTVT.

This clone was seen once. The rearrangement uses TRBV4-2 and TRBJ1-5, with D uncertain. Germline V lookup: CDR1 LGHNA, CDR2 YNFKEQ. V was clipped by 0 bases and J by 2 bases, with 14 bases between them. CDR3 length: 17 amino acids. In nucleotides, the CDR3 is TGTGCCAGCAGCCAAGATCTTCCCAGGTTTGGCAATCAGCCCCAGCATTTT. Encoded protein: CASSQDLPRFGNQPQHF.

This clone was found a few times. The chain combines TRBV7-2 with TRBJ2-7, with TRBD2 identical over 7 bases. The CDR3 runs to 11 residues. V was pared by 1 base and J by 13 bases, with 4 bases of the junction left unmatched. The germline V gene encodes CDR1 SGHTA and CDR2 FQGNSA. The CDR3 bases are TGTGCCAGCAGCTTAGGCCTAGCGGTCTACTTC. Translating it yields CASSLGLAVYF.

This clone was picked up one time. This sequence joins TRBV7-9 and TRBJ1-5; 7 bases fit TRBD1. Trimming cost V 2 bases and J 5 bases; bases outside gene matches: 0. CDR3 size: 13 residues. Germline CDR1 and CDR2: SEHNR and FQNEAQ (reference sequence). The CDR3 spells CASSLQGDQPQHF. The CDR3 DNA follows: TGTGCCAGCAGCTTACAGGGGGATCAGCCCCAGCATTTT.

The chain is built from TRBV7-9 and TRBJ2-2, with D possibly being TRBD1 (6 bases). The CDR3 is 15 residues long. Trimming left V 4 bases short and J 0 bases short, with 9 bases between. Per the germline V gene, CDR1 is SEHNR and CDR2 is FQNEAQ (reference sequence). CDR3 nucleotides: TGTGCCAGCAGCTCAGACAGGTCGAACACCGGGGAGCTGTTTTTT. The encoded protein is CASSSDRSNTGELFF.

This clone was counted once. This chain connects TRBV2 to TRBJ2-3; 7 bases align to TRBD2. J lost 0 bases, V lost 3 bases, and 12 bases had no gene match. Germline V gives CDR1 SNHLY, CDR2 FYNNEI. The CDR3 runs 18 residues. CDR3 coding DNA: TGTGCCAGCAGTGACGCGCGTCGCGCTAGCGGAAGCACAGATACGCAGTATTTT. Its translation: CASSDARRASGSTDTQYF.

The rearrangement joins TRBV11-2 to TRBJ2-7; 7 nucleotides match TRBD1. Germline assignment: CDR1 SGHAT and CDR2 FQNNGV. This CDR3 is built from 14 residues. The V gene end was trimmed by 0 bases and the J gene end by 5 bases; junction bases not matched to a gene: 4. In DNA form, the CDR3 reads TGTGCCAGCAGCTTAGATAGGGGGCAGCACGAGCAGTACTTC. Protein sequence: CASSLDRGQHEQYF.

The rearrangement links TRBV19 to TRBJ2-7; maybe TRBD1 (6 bases). This CDR3 is 14 amino acids long. The V end was cut by 3 bases, the J end by 4 bases, with 13 bases between. Germline-derived CDR1 and CDR2 are LNHDA and SQIVND (reference sequence). The CDR3, as DNA: TGTGCCAGTAGTATCGGGACACTGGGTTACGAGCAGTACTTC. As protein: CASSIGTLGYEQYF.

V gene TRBV28 combines with J gene TRBJ2-7; D may be TRBD1 (6 bases). Deletions cut 2 bases from V and 0 bases from J, with 14 bases between. The CDR3 contains 16 residues. The V gene's germline CDR1 is MDHEN and CDR2 SYDVKM. The CDR3 sequence: CASSLPGQPNSYEQYF. CDR3 nucleotide sequence: TGTGCCAGCAGTTTACCCGGACAGCCAAACTCCTACGAGCAGTACTTC. Together with reference TRBV28 and TRBJ2-7, the CDR3 gives the full variable domain: DVKVTQSSRYLVKRTGEKVFLECVQDMDHENMFWYRQDPGLGLRLIYFSYDVKMKEKGDIPEGYSVSREKKERFSLILESASTNQTSMYLCASSLPGQPNSYEQYFGPGTRLTVT.

Concerning this clone itself: The junction departs from germline at one end; a sequencing error may be responsible. Different DNA sequences within this sample yield the same CDR3. V gene TRBV19 combines with J gene TRBJ2-1; 11 nucleotides match TRBD2. Germline V CDR1 and CDR2: LNHDA, SQIVND (reference sequence). The CDR3 has 15 residues. The CDR3 DNA reads as TGTGCCAGTAGCATAGCGGGAGGGCCTTACAATGAGCAGTTCTTC. It is translated as CASSIAGGPYNEQFF.

This sequence joins TRBV6-1 and TRBJ2-1; the D gene is possibly TRBD2 (5 bases). The germline V and J ends were trimmed by 1 base and 7 bases, with 14 bases remaining between them. Germline CDR1 is MNHNS and CDR2 is SASEGT. The CDR3 has 15 amino acids. CDR3 sequence: CASSEDRHLANEQFF. The CDR3 DNA sequence: TGTGCCAGCAGTGAAGACCGGCACCTAGCAAATGAGCAGTTCTTC.

V is TRBV5-1 and J is TRBJ2-2; 7 positions agree with TRBD1. The CDR3 is made up of 14 amino acids. Germline assignment: CDR1 SGHRS and CDR2 YFSETQ. V lost 0 bases to trimming and J lost 7 bases; unmatched junction nucleotides: 3. In DNA, the CDR3 is TGCGCCAGCAGCTTGGAAGGGGGCAACGGGGAGCTGTTTTTT. Its protein product is CASSLEGGNGELFF.

The V gene is TRBV6-5, the J gene TRBJ1-1; perhaps TRBD1 as D (6 bases). CDR3 length: 15 residues. Trimming pared 9 bases from V and 0 bases from J, leaving 17 bases between. Per the germline V gene, CDR1 is MNHEY and CDR2 is SVGAGI. CDR3 DNA: TGTGCCAGTGGTGGGGCAGGGGCTATGAACACTGAAGCTTTCTTT. Protein sequence: CASGGAGAMNTEAFF.

The rearrangement links TRBV6-6 to TRBJ1-1; 8 positions agree with TRBD1. After removal of 6 bases from V and 1 base from J, the junction contained 7 bases not matched to a gene. This CDR3 contains 15 residues. CDR1 is MNHNY and CDR2 is SVGAGI in the germline V gene (reference sequence). This CDR3 reads CASRKTGAGNTEAFF. The CDR3 coding sequence is TGTGCCAGCAGAAAGACAGGGGCCGGGAACACTGAAGCTTTCTTT.

The chain carries TRBV18 and TRBJ2-1, with 8 positions matching TRBD1. With 5 bases clipped from V and 8 bases from J, the junction kept 5 bases outside the gene matches. This CDR3 contains 13 residues. Germline V gene data show CDR1 as KGHSH and CDR2 as LQKENI. CDR3 in amino acids: CASSSNRGDEQFF. Written as DNA, the CDR3 is TGTGCCAGCTCATCGAACAGGGGGGATGAGCAGTTCTTC.

The chain couples TRBV19 to TRBJ1-5, with D perhaps matching TRBD1 (6 bases). The V gene's germline CDR1 is LNHDA and CDR2 SQIVND (reference sequence). The CDR3 extends over 13 amino acids. The germline V and J ends were trimmed by 3 bases and 9 bases, with 12 bases remaining between them. The CDR3 region has the DNA TGTGCCAGTAGTATTGGACAGATTTTGCCCCAGCATTTT. Encoded protein: CASSIGQILPQHF.

This chain links TRBV23-1 with TRBJ2-4; tentative D call: TRBD1 (6 bases). TRBV23-1 is known as an ORF, though its function is uncertain. With 4 bases removed from V and 2 bases from J, the gap between germline ends came to 27 bases. This CDR3 has 20 amino acids. In nucleotides, the CDR3 is TGCGCCAGCAGTCCCCCCGTGGGGCAGGGGAGTATTAGTACCAAAAACATTCAGTACTTC. It encodes CASSPPVGQGSISTKNIQYF.

The genes are TRBV28 and TRBJ2-1; D remains unclear. CDR1 is MDHEN and CDR2 is SYDVKM in the germline V gene. Trimming took 3 bases from V and 0 from J, leaving 15 bases between them. The CDR3 has 17 amino acids. Here the CDR3 reads CASSLPSLWSSYNEQFF. CDR3 in DNA: TGTGCCAGCAGTTTGCCCTCTCTCTGGAGCTCCTACAATGAGCAGTTCTTC.

The V call is TRBV28, the J call TRBJ2-7; 7 positions match TRBD2. V dropped 3 bases and J dropped 2; count of bases not matched to a gene: 10. Germline-derived CDR1 and CDR2 are MDHEN and SYDVKM. The CDR3 spans 16 residues. In DNA, the CDR3 is TGTGCCAGCAGTTTCTTCCGAGTGGGAGGGCCCTACGAGCAGTACTTC. It specifies CASSFFRVGGPYEQYF.

The J gene is TRBJ1-1, the V gene TRBV7-2; D is uncertain. Deletions cut 5 bases from V and 6 bases from J, with 10 bases between. The length of the CDR3 is 12 residues. Per the germline V gene, CDR1 is SGHTA and CDR2 is FQGNSA. The CDR3 is CASSDSLAEAFF. The CDR3 DNA is TGTGCCAGCAGCGACTCCTTGGCTGAAGCTTTCTTT.

This chain connects TRBV7-9 to TRBJ1-2; 7 bases match TRBD1. V dropped 4 bases and J dropped 4; count of bases not matched to a gene: 9. The CDR3 consists of 15 residues. Germline lookup yields CDR1 SEHNR and CDR2 FQNEAQ (reference sequence). DNA for the CDR3: TGTGCCAGCAGCTATCGGGACAGTCTATCCTATGGCTACACCTTC. This sequence encodes CASSYRDSLSYGYTF.

V usage is TRBV11-3 and J usage is TRBJ2-3, with D perhaps TRBD2 (6 bases). Trimming shortened V by 5 bases and J by 1 base, and 16 bases separated the two germline ends. CDR1 is SGHNT and CDR2 is YENEEA in the germline V gene. The CDR3 loop spans 16 amino acids. The CDR3 coding sequence is TGTGCCAGCAGCCCATGGGGGGTATCGGGCACAGATACGCAGTATTTT. This sequence encodes CASSPWGVSGTDTQYF.